Sequencing of this T cell receptor beta chain was carried out in a study of regulatory T cells in long-lasting Graves disease (dated by TCRdb to the early 2020s). Regarding the research as a whole: In the newly diagnosed Graves' disease group, patients had been taking antithyroid drugs for less than 3 months. Peripheral blood TCR sequencing and RNA sequencing compared persistent Graves' disease patients with newly diagnosed Graves' disease patients. The study was conducted in China and was registered as a clinical trial. A total of around 33 samples were covered by TCR sequencing, comprising approximately 13 persistent and around 20 newly diagnosed Graves' disease patients. The paper's findings and limits, for the study overall: Compared with newly diagnosed patients, persistent Graves' disease patients had lower TCR Shannon entropy and fewer highly expanded clones, which suggests clonal expansion. More public clonotypes were shared among persistent patients (around 3,000) than among newly diagnosed patients (roughly 1,000). Because the primary lesion, thyroid tissue, could not be accessed, the study looked at peripheral blood alone. The small sample size was acknowledged by the authors as a limitation that may reduce accuracy. Preferential use of TRBV28, TRBJ1-2 and TRBJ2-5 was observed in persistent disease, whereas TRBV20-1 and TRBJ2-1 were favored in newly diagnosed disease. Sequencing and analysis were restricted to the TCR beta chain.

Reading the germline V gene (reference sequence) gives CDR1 LGHDT and CDR2 YNNKEL. V is shortened by 0 bases, J by 2 bases, and the region joining them spans 5 bases. From its cysteine to its phenylalanine, the CDR3 spans 13 amino acids. The CDR3 DNA has 39 bases and is translated from base 1. The sample's time point, from its label and the paper: newly diagnosed GD, antithyroid drugs for less than 3 months. For both TCR sequencing and RNA sequencing, RNA was extracted from PBMCs using TRIzol. Graves' disease was diagnosed according to American Thyroid Association guidelines. Recruitment of patients was carried out at an endocrinology department in Xi'an, China. Each patient gave approximately 8.8 milliliters of peripheral blood, collected in an EDTA anticoagulant tube. Ficoll Paque Plus density gradient separation was used to isolate PBMCs, and no further T cell sorting was performed. An Agilent 2100 Bioanalyzer and agarose gel were used to check RNA quality, and a NanoDrop 2000 was used to measure RNA concentration.

This clonotype was counted at least ten times. It lacks a known antigen. The input lacks base qualities; no much larger clone sits a single base away. Libraries were made using multiplex PCR. Sequencing instrument: Illumina HiSeq 4000. To build TCR beta libraries, CDR3 regions were amplified by Arm-PCR using iRepertoire HTBI primers. Before sequencing, the PCR products went through gel purification. Per the original workflow: Gene usage analysis of CDR3 amino acid clonotypes relied on the 55 to 80 TRBV and 13 to 15 TRBJ segments identified across samples. COPE and FqMerger were used to merge the filtered high-quality paired reads into contigs. Contigs were aligned with BLAST to IMGT TRBV, TRBD and TRBJ reference genes, and CDR3 was defined per IMGT. Highly expanded clones were defined as clonotypes with a frequency above 0.1%. Repertoire diversity was measured by Shannon entropy, and V-J evenness by the Gini coefficient. Public clonotypes were defined as clonotypes shared by more than one individual. Starting from the raw public reads, TCRdb applied fastp trimming at Q25, assembled clones with MiXCR and retained in-frame beta chains. Entries that share a CDR3 protein sequence are merged under the most common genes and DNA. V and J calls and clone size were set by TCRdb, not the authors. The table for this sample lists about 220,000 distinct CDR3 sequences; less than 20% of them were counted only once. The top ten clonotypes cover about 11% of the sample.

The same specimen was also included in a second study, on T cells in Graves' hyperthyroidism and ophthalmopathy. That second report states: Stable Graves' hyperthyroidism was defined as the absence of progression to ophthalmopathy over 18 months of follow-up. Hyperthyroidism patients were aged 18 to 65 years and newly diagnosed, with disease duration of less than 2 months. Any patient with an uncontrolled infection, another autoimmune disease, pregnancy or lactation was excluded. Clinical symptoms, serum thyroxine and TRAb, thyroid ultrasound, and orbital computed tomography formed the basis for the diagnoses. A first-round RT-PCR of the TCR CDR3 used the HTBI primer set with the Qiagen OneStep RT-PCR kit. Most expanded thyroid clonotypes (frequency above 0.001) were also found in blood, which suggests that blood repertoires may mirror thyroid immune responses. A model built on a 13 V-J signature distinguished ophthalmopathy from stable hyperthyroidism, reaching roughly 88% sensitivity and about 81% specificity in cross-validation and 80%/75% in testing. In validation, the model predicted progression to ophthalmopathy with around 71% sensitivity and about 73% specificity, a median of 6.5 months before onset. A discovery cohort of around 98 patients, about 40 with Graves' ophthalmopathy and about 58 with stable Graves' hyperthyroidism, was used to find distinguishing TCR V-J signatures. Prospective prediction of ophthalmopathy was tested in an independent validation cohort consisting of fewer than 20 hyperthyroidism patients and approximately 16 patients who later progressed to ophthalmopathy. The roughly 100 discovery patients were randomly split 7:3 into training and test sets. Thyroid tissue and blood T-cell repertoires from roughly 6 Graves' hyperthyroidism patients were also compared in the study. Following sampling, methimazole starting at 30 mg daily was given to hyperthyroidism patients, and high-dose intravenous methylprednisolone was given to ophthalmopathy patients. The libraries were constructed in a second round of multiplex PCR and then size-selected and purified. Paired-end sequencing of the libraries was performed with 100 bp reads on an Illumina HiSeq2000. Raw data were processed with SOAPnuke, discarding reads with adapters, uncalled bases, mean Phred below 15, or no exact constant-primer or identifier match. High-quality paired reads were merged using COPE v1.2.5, and each unique nucleotide sequence was defined as a clonotype. MiTCR v1.1 was used to align the clonotypes against IMGT TRBV, TRBD and TRBJ reference segments. The analysis was restricted to V-J combinations with a frequency above 0.0001, which together covered 99.2% of the repertoires. A TCS score was defined as the ratio of F50 (clonal expansion) to E x V (chaos), with BLOSUM62-based TCRdist applied between CDR3 peptides within each V-J. Welch's t-statistics and random forest reduced roughly 540 V-J features to 13, which were used in a naive Bayes classifier (R e1071). No statistical method was used to set the sample size in advance, and investigators knew the group allocation. TCR Vbeta CDR3 sequencing of roughly 140 peripheral blood samples (over 40 ophthalmopathy, some 75 hyperthyroidism and roughly 17 progressor patients) is reported in the paper.

This chain joins TRBV3-1 to TRBJ2-7, with the D gene call left open. The sample in question was peripheral blood mononuclear cells (PBMCs), obtained at new diagnosis, from a patient treated with antithyroid drugs. The receptor's source is a young woman with Graves disease. Donor details come from another sample of the same person, matched by shared clones. The CDR3: CASSQDFAYEQYF. The nucleotides read TGTGCCAGCAGCCAAGATTTTGCCTACGAGCAGTACTTC.